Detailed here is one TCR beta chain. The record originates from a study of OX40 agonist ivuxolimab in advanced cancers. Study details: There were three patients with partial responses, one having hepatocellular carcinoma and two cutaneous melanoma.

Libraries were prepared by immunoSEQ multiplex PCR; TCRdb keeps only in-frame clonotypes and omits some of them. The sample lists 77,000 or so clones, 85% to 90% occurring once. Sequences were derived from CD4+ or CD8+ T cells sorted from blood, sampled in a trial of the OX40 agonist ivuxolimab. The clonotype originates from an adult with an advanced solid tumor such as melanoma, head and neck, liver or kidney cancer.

The CDR3 coding sequence is TGTGCCAGCAGTTACTCCGGACGAGGGGAGACCCAGTACTTC. Translating gives CASSYSGRGETQYF. The chain recombines TRBV6-5 with TRBJ2-5; D is perhaps TRBD2 (5 bases). CDR1 and CDR2 from the germline V gene are MNHEY and SVGAGI. V lost 0 bases, J lost 5 bases, and 10 bases lay in between. This CDR3 contains 14 residues.